These T cell receptor beta chains were read from a single sample in a study of regulatory T cells in long-lasting Graves disease. Each CDR3 protein gets one entry after TCRdb re-called the multiplex PCR reads with MiXCR. Of hundreds of thousands of distinct CDR3 sequences detected, around 15% appear once; the ten largest clones hold around 18%. The same specimen was also included in a second study, on T cells in Graves' hyperthyroidism and ophthalmopathy.

The material sequenced was peripheral blood mononuclear cells (PBMCs), taken at new diagnosis, from a patient treated with antithyroid drugs. The receptors were sampled from a woman aged 25 to 39 with Graves disease. CDR3s include the opening cysteine and the closing phenylalanine or tryptophan. Each record gives: V gene, clone size, D gene, J gene, CDR3 protein, CDR3 DNA. The D gene is left open where the match is weak. Expanded clones get a size class; other rows say once, few or many, or leave the size out.

TRBV7-3	many	.	TRBJ2-7	CASEPRPLERKGACEQYF	TGTGCCAGCGAGCCCCGTCCCCTCGAGAGGAAAGGGGCCTGCGAGCAGTACTTC
TRBV20-1	few	.	TRBJ2-5	CSGQEETQYF	TGCAGTGGCCAGGAAGAGACCCAGTACTTC
TRBV6-1	many	TRBD2	TRBJ2-7	CASSPGLVLREQYF	TGTGCCAGCAGCCCGGGACTAGTCTTGCGGGAGCAGTACTTC
TRBV6-1	few	.	TRBJ1-2	CASRRDLIKDYGYTF	TGTGCCAGCAGGAGGGACCTTATAAAAGACTATGGCTACACCTTC
TRBV6-2/TRBV6-3	.	.	TRBJ2-2	CASSYPAGELFF	TGTGCCAGCAGTTACCCGGCCGGGGAGCTGTTTTTT
TRBV20-1	.	.	TRBJ2-7	CSARETGTGTHSYEQYF	TGCAGTGCTAGAGAAACAGGCACGGGCACACACTCCTACGAGCAGTACTTC
TRBV6-1	many	TRBD1	TRBJ1-1	CASRKDRESLLAFF	TGTGCCAGCAGAAAGGACAGGGAATCACTTTTGGCTTTCTTT
TRBV20-1	.	.	TRBJ1-5	CSAGDGPQHF	TGCAGTGCTGGGGACGGGCCCCAGCATTTT
TRBV18	.	TRBD2	TRBJ2-7	CASSRSSGGEQYF	TGTGCCAGCTCACGCTCTAGCGGCGGCGAGCAGTACTTC
TRBV7-3	many	TRBD2	TRBJ2-3	CASSLSGGRADTQYF	TGTGCCAGCAGCTTGAGTGGCGGGAGGGCAGATACGCAGTATTTT
TRBV6-5	many	.	TRBJ1-4	CASSLLGQRNEKLFF	TGTGCCAGCAGTTTACTAGGGCAGCGGAATGAAAAACTGTTTTTT
TRBV28	.	TRBD2	TRBJ2-1	CASSSGLVPQFF	TGTGCCAGCAGTTCGGGACTAGTCCCGCAGTTCTTC
TRBV27	few	.	TRBJ1-2	CASSPRPGDGYTF	TGTGCCAGCAGTCCAAGACCGGGGGATGGCTACACCTTC
TRBV28	many	TRBD1	TRBJ2-7	CASTPGGFDEQYF	TGTGCCAGCACCCCAGGGGGCTTTGACGAGCAGTACTTC
TRBV20-1	.	TRBD1	TRBJ2-5	CSASQIDRAQETQYF	TGCAGTGCTAGTCAAATAGACAGGGCCCAAGAGACCCAGTACTTC
TRBV6-5	many	.	TRBJ1-2	CASSYSMAANYGYTF	TGTGCCAGCAGTTACTCGATGGCAGCTAACTATGGCTACACCTTC
TRBV9	few	.	TRBJ2-1	CASSAPVANEQFF	TGTGCCAGCAGCGCCCCCGTCGCCAATGAGCAGTTCTTC
TRBV12-3/TRBV12-4	few	.	TRBJ1-5	CASRVKNSNQPQHF	TGTGCCAGCAGGGTGAAAAATAGCAATCAGCCCCAGCATTTT
TRBV20-1	many	TRBD1	TRBJ2-3	CSAPGQGQDTQYF	TGCAGTGCTCCTGGACAGGGACAAGATACGCAGTATTTT
TRBV29-1	many	TRBD1	TRBJ1-5	CSVGQGGDQPQHF	TGCAGCGTTGGACAGGGAGGGGATCAGCCCCAGCATTTT
TRBV20-1	.	.	TRBJ1-4	CSARAAEKLFF	TGCAGTGCTAGAGCCGCGGAAAAACTGTTTTTT
TRBV20-1	many	.	TRBJ2-7	CSANKIRTSYEQYF	TGCAGTGCTAACAAGATTCGGACCTCCTACGAGCAGTACTTC
TRBV6-2/TRBV6-3	many	TRBD2	TRBJ2-1	CASNIPSGTPRVAGGNTIEGEQFF	TGTGCCAGCAACATCCCTTCCGGGACCCCGAGGGTAGCGGGAGGAAATACCATCGAAGGTGAGCAGTTCTTC
TRBV29-1	few	TRBD2	TRBJ2-5	CSAYPGLGGETQYF	TGCAGCGCGTATCCGGGACTAGGGGGAGAGACCCAGTACTTC
TRBV20-1	.	.	TRBJ1-1	CSAYDPTNTEAFF	TGCAGTGCTTACGACCCTACCAACACTGAAGCTTTCTTT
TRBV12-3/TRBV12-4	many	TRBD2	TRBJ2-5	CASSIAGEGQETQYF	TGTGCCAGCAGCATAGCGGGAGAGGGGCAAGAGACCCAGTACTTC
TRBV6-2/TRBV6-3	.	.	TRBJ1-2	CASSYPGKSYGYTF	TGTGCCAGCAGTTACCCGGGGAAGTCCTATGGCTACACCTTC
TRBV6-1	.	TRBD2	TRBJ2-5	CASTGLAGAQETQYF	TGTGCCAGTACAGGACTAGCGGGAGCTCAAGAGACCCAGTACTTC
TRBV28	many	.	TRBJ2-7	CASSFPNPRAREQYF	TGTGCCAGCAGTTTCCCAAATCCCCGGGCGCGCGAGCAGTACTTC
TRBV7-9	.	.	TRBJ2-7	CASSLSGGRSYEQYF	TGTGCCAGCAGCTTAAGTGGGGGGCGCTCCTACGAGCAGTACTTC
TRBV30	few	.	TRBJ2-3	CAWSDKTGSPHDTQYF	TGTGCCTGGAGTGATAAGACAGGATCTCCACACGATACGCAGTATTTT
TRBV11-3	.	TRBD2	TRBJ2-3	CASSSEREWGTTDTQYF	TGTGCCAGCAGCTCGGAGCGGGAGTGGGGGACCACAGATACGCAGTATTTT
TRBV25-1	many	TRBD1	TRBJ1-2	CASRTGAGYTF	TGTGCCAGCAGAACAGGGGCTGGCTACACCTTC
TRBV28	many	.	TRBJ1-5	CASSSSGRSQPQHF	TGTGCCAGCAGTTCCTCGGGCAGGTCTCAGCCCCAGCATTTT
TRBV2	few	.	TRBJ2-2	CASSEFGTERTGELFF	TGTGCCAGCAGTGAATTCGGGACTGAGAGAACCGGGGAGCTGTTTTTT
TRBV28	many	TRBD2	TRBJ2-7	CASSLFSGRAGGSYEQYF	TGTGCCAGCAGTTTATTTAGCGGGAGGGCCGGGGGTTCCTACGAGCAGTACTTC
TRBV2	many	TRBD2	TRBJ2-7	CASSPQGGAAYEQYF	TGTGCCAGCAGCCCTCAGGGAGGGGCTGCATACGAGCAGTACTTC
TRBV24-1	many	.	TRBJ2-3	CATSGGGRTDTQYF	TGTGCCACCTCGGGCGGCGGTCGCACAGATACGCAGTATTTT
TRBV6-1	few	.	TRBJ1-2	CASQDPGEVRSYTF	TGTGCCAGCCAAGACCCCGGGGAGGTCCGAAGCTACACCTTC
TRBV7-2	many	.	TRBJ2-2	CASSLVEGTGELFF	TGTGCCAGCAGCTTAGTTGAAGGCACCGGGGAGCTGTTTTTT
TRBV18	many	.	TRBJ1-2	CASSPPRDGYTF	TGTGCCAGCTCCCCCCCGAGGGATGGCTACACCTTC
TRBV27	many	.	TRBJ1-1	CASKLGQPNTEAFF	TGTGCCAGCAAGCTTGGGCAGCCGAACACTGAAGCTTTCTTT
TRBV19	.	.	TRBJ1-1	CASSTIGPNTEAFF	TGTGCCAGTAGTACCATCGGGCCGAACACTGAAGCTTTCTTT
TRBV5-1	many	TRBD2	TRBJ2-1	CASSWEGKSEQFF	TGCGCCAGCAGCTGGGAGGGAAAGAGTGAGCAGTTCTTC
TRBV20-1	.	TRBD2	TRBJ2-1	CSARDQGLAGSSSYNEQFF	TGCAGTGCTAGAGACCAGGGACTAGCGGGTTCGTCCTCCTACAATGAGCAGTTCTTC
TRBV3-1	few	TRBD2	TRBJ2-7	CASSPTTSGEQYF	TGTGCCAGCAGCCCAACGACTAGCGGCGAGCAGTACTTC
TRBV27	many	TRBD2	TRBJ2-7	CASSPGLAGVTQQYF	TGTGCCAGCAGTCCGGGACTAGCGGGAGTTACCCAGCAGTACTTC
TRBV15	.	TRBD1	TRBJ1-5	CATSTVGTGGLGVQPQHF	TGTGCCACCAGCACCGTAGGGACAGGGGGCCTAGGGGTTCAGCCCCAGCATTTT
TRBV29-1	many	.	TRBJ1-1	CSVDRTEAFF	TGCAGCGTTGACAGAACTGAAGCTTTCTTT
TRBV7-3	.	.	TRBJ2-5	CASSLGRWETQYF	TGTGCCAGCAGCTTAGGCCGCTGGGAGACCCAGTACTTC
TRBV11-2	.	TRBD2	TRBJ2-3	CASSFGGVATDTQYF	TGTGCCAGCAGCTTCGGGGGGGTGGCCACAGATACGCAGTATTTT
TRBV2	few	.	TRBJ2-2	CASSDRVIGELFF	TGTGCCAGCAGTGACAGGGTTATCGGGGAGCTGTTTTTT
TRBV12-3/TRBV12-4	.	.	TRBJ1-1	CASSPGGDWNTEAFF	TGTGCCAGCAGCCCCGGAGGGGACTGGAACACTGAAGCTTTCTTT
TRBV6-2/TRBV6-3	few	.	TRBJ2-4	CASSYPGIAKNIQYF	TGTGCCAGCAGTTACCCGGGGATAGCCAAAAACATTCAGTACTTC
TRBV2	many	.	TRBJ2-3	CASTLGAGSTDTQYF	TGTGCCAGCACTCTAGGTGCAGGAAGCACAGATACGCAGTATTTT
TRBV6-2/TRBV6-3	many	.	TRBJ2-2	CASSLTDPTGELFF	TGTGCCAGCAGTTTGACGGATCCCACCGGGGAGCTGTTTTTT
TRBV28	many	TRBD2	TRBJ2-7	CASSRTTSGSYEQYF	TGTGCCAGCAGTCGCACTACTAGCGGCTCCTACGAGCAGTACTTC